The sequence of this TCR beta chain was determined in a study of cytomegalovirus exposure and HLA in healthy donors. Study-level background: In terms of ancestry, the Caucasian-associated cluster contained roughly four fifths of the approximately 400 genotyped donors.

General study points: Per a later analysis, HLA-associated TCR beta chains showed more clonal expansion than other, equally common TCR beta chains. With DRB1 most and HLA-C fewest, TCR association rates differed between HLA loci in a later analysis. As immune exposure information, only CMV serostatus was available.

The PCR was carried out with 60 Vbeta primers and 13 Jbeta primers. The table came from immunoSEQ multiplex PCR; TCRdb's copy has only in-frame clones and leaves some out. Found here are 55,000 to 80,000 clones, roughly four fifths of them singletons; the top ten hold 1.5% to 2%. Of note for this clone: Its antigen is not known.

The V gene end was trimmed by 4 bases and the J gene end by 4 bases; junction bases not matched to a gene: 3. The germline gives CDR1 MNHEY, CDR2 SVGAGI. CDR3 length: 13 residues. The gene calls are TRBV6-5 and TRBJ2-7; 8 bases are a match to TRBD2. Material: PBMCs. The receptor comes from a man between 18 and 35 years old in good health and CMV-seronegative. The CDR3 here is CASSSLAEYEQYF. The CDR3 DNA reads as TGTGCCAGCAGTTCACTAGCGGAGTACGAGCAGTACTTC.